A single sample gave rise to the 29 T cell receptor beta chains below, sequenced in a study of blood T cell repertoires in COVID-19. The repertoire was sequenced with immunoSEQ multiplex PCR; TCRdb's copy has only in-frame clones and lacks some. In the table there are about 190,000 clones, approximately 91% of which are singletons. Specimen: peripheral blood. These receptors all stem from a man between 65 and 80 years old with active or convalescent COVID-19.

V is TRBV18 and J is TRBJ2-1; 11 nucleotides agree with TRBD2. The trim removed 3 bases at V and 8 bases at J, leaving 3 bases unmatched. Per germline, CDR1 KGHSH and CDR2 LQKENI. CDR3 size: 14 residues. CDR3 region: CASSPSGGAHEQFF. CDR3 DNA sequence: TGTGCCAGCTCACCTAGCGGGGGGGCCCATGAGCAGTTCTTC.

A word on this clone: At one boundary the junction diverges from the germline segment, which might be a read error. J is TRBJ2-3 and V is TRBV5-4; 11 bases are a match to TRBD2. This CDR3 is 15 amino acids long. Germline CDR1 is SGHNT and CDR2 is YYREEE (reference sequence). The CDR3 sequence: CASSLDTSLLAGANF. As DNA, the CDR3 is TGTGCCAGCAGCTTGGACACAAGTCTACTAGCGGGAGCCAATTTT.

CDR3 amino acids: CASSPGTNNEQFF. The CDR3 bases are TGCGCCAGCAGCCCTGGGACTAACAATGAGCAGTTCTTC. The chain has TRBV5-1 and TRBJ2-1; 7 bases map to TRBD2. This CDR3 has 13 amino acids. J gave up 5 bases and V 4 bases, and 3 bases lay outside the gene matches. Germline V gene sequence: CDR1 SGHRS, CDR2 YFSETQ.

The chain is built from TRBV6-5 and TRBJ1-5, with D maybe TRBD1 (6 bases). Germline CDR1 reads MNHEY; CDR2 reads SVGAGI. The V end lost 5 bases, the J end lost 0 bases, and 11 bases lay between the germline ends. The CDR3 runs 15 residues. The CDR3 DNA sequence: TGTGCCAGCAGTCCTAACAGGGATAGCAATCAGCCCCAGCATTTT. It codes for CASSPNRDSNQPQHF.

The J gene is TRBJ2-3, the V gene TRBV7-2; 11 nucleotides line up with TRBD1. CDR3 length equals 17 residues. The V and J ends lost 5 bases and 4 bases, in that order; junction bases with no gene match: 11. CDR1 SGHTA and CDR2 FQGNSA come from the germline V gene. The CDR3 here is CASSRYRDRGWPDTQYF. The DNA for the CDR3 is TGTGCCAGCAGCCGCTATAGGGACAGGGGGTGGCCAGATACGCAGTATTTT.

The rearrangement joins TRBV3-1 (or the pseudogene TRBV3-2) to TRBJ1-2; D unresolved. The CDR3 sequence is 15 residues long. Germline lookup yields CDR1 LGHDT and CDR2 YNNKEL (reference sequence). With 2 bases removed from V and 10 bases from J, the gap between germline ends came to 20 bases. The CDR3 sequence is CASSQSLSTAAVYTF. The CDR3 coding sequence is TGTGCCAGCAGCCAATCGCTTAGCACGGCGGCGGTCTACACCTTC.

This CDR3 is CASSSTGGDYEQYF. The CDR3 DNA reads as TGTGCCAGCAGCTCGACAGGGGGGGACTACGAGCAGTACTTC. This chain links TRBV7-9 with TRBJ2-7; 9 bases line up with TRBD1. With V trimmed by 4 bases and J by 3 bases, 4 bases remained unmatched. This CDR3 is built from 14 residues. Germline loops: CDR1 SEHNR, CDR2 FQNEAQ (reference sequence).

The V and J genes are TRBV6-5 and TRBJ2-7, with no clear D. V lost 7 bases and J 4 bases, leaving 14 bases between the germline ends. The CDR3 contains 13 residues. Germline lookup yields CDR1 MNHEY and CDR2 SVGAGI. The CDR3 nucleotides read TGTGCCAGCAAACGGTCCGCTAAGTACGAGCAGTACTTC. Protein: CASKRSAKYEQYF.

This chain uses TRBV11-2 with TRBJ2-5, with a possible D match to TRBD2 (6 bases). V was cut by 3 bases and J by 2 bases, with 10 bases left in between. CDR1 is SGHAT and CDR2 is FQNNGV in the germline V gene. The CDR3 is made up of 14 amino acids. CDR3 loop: CASSLGGTQETQYF. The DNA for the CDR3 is TGTGCCAGCAGCTTGGGCGGGACTCAAGAGACCCAGTACTTC.

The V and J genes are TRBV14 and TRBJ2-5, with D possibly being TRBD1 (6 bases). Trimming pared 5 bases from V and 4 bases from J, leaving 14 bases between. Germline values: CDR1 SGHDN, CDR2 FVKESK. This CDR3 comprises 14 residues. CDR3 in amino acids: CASSIRTARETQYF. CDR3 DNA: TGTGCCAGCAGCATCCGGACAGCGAGAGAGACCCAGTACTTC.

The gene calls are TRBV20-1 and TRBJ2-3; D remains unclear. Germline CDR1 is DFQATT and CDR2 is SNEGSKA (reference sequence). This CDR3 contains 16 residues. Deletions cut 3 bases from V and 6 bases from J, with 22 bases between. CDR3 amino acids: CSASFAASGSRDTQYF. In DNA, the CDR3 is TGCAGTGCTAGTTTCGCGGCTAGTGGGTCTAGGGATACGCAGTATTTT.

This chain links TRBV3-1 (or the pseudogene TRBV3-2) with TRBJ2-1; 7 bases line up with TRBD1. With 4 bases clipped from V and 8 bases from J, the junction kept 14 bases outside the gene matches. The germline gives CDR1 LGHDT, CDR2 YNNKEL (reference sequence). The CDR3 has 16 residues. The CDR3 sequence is CASSRIPGQRLDEQFF. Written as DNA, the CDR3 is TGTGCCAGCAGCCGGATTCCGGGACAGAGGTTAGATGAGCAGTTCTTC.

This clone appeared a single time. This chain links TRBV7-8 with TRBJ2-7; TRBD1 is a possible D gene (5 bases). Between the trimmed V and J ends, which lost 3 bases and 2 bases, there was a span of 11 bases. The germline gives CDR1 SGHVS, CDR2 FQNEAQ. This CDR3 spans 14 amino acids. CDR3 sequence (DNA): TGTGCCAGCAGCTTGCAAGACAGTCCCTACGAGCAGTACTTC. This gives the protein CASSLQDSPYEQYF.

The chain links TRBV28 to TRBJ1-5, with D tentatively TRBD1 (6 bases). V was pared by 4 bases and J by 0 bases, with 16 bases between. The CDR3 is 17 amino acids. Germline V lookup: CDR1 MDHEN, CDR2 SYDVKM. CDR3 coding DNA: TGTGCCAGCAGTTCTAGCGGGACACGACATAGCAATCAGCCCCAGCATTTT. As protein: CASSSSGTRHSNQPQHF. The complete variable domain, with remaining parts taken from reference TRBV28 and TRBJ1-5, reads DVKVTQSSRYLVKRTGEKVFLECVQDMDHENMFWYRQDPGLGLRLIYFSYDVKMKEKGDIPEGYSVSREKKERFSLILESASTNQTSMYLCASSSSGTRHSNQPQHFGDGTRLSIL.

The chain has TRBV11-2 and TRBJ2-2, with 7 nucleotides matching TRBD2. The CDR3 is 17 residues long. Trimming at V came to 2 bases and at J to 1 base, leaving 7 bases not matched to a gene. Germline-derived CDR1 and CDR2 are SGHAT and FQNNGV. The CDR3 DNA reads TGTGCCAGCAGCTTACTAGGCGGGAGCGTGAACACCGGGGAGCTGTTTTTT. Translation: CASSLLGGSVNTGELFF.

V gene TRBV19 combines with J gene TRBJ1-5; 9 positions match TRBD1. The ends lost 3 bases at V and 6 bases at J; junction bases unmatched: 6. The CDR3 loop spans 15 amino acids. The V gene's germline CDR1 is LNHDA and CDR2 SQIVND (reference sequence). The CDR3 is CASSMGDRVSQPQHF. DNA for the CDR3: TGTGCCAGTAGTATGGGGGACAGGGTGAGTCAGCCCCAGCATTTT. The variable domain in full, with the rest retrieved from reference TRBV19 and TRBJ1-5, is DGGITQSPKYLFRKEGQNVTLSCEQNLNHDAMYWYRQDPGQGLRLIYYSQIVNDFQKGDIAEGYSVSREKKESFPLTVTSAQKNPTAFYLCASSMGDRVSQPQHFGDGTRLSIL.

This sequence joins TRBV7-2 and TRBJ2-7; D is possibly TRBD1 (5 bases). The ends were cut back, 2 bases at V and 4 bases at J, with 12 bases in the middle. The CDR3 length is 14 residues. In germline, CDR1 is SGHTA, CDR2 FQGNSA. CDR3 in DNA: TGTGCCAGCAGCTTAATCCAGGGTCCTTACGAGCAGTACTTC. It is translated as CASSLIQGPYEQYF.

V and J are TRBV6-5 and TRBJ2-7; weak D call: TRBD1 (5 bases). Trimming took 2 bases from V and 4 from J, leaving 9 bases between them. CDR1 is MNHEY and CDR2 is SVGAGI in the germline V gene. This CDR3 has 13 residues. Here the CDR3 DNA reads TGTGCCAGCAGTTACCGCGACAGTTACGAGCAGTACTTC. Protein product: CASSYRDSYEQYF.

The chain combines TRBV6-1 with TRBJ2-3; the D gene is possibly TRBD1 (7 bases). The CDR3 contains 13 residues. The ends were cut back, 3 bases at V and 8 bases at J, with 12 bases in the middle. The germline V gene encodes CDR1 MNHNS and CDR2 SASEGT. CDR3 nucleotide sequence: TGTGCCAGCAGTGAGGAGGGGGCAGCTACGCAGTATTTT. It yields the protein CASSEEGAATQYF.

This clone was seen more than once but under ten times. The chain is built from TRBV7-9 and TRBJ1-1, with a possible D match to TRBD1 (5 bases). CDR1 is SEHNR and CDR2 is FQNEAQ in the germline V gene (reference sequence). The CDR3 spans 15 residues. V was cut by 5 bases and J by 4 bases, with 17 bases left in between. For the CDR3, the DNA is TGTGCCAGCAGCCCCCTGGGGGGAAGGCGCACTGAAGCTTTCTTT. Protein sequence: CASSPLGGRRTEAFF.

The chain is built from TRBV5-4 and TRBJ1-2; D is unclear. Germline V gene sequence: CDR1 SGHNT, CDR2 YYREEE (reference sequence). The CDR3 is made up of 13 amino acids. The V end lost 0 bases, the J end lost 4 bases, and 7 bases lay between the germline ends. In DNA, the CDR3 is TGTGCCAGCAGCTTGGGACATATCTATGGCTACACCTTC. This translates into CASSLGHIYGYTF.

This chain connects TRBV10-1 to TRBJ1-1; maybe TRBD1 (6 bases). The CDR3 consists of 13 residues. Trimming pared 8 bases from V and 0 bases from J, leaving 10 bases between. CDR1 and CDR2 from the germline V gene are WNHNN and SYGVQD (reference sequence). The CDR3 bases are TGCGCCAGCGCAGGGACAATGAACACTGAAGCTTTCTTT. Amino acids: CASAGTMNTEAFF.

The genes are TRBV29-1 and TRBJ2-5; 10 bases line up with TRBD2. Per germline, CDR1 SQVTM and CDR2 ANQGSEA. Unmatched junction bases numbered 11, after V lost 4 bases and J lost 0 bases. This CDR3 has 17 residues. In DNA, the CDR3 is TGCAGCGTTGTACCCGAAGCGGGAGGGAACCACCAAGAGACCCAGTACTTC. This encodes CSVVPEAGGNHQETQYF.

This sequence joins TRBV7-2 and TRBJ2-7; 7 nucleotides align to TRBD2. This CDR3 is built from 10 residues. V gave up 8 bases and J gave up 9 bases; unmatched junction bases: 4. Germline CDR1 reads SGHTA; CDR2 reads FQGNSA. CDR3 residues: CASGWGGQYF. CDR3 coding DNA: TGTGCCAGCGGTTGGGGGGGGCAGTACTTC.

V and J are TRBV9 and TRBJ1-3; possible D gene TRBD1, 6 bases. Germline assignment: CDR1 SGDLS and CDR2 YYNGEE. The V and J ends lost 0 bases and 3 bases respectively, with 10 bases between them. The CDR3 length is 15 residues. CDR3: CASSVEGTFGNTIYF. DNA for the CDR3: TGTGCCAGCAGCGTAGAGGGGACATTTGGAAACACCATATATTTT.

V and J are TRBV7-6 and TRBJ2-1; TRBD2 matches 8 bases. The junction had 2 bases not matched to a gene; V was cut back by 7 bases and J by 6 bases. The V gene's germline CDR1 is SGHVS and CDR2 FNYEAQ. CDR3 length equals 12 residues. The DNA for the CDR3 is TGTGCCAGCACCGGGACTAGCAATGAGCAGTTCTTC. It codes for CASTGTSNEQFF.

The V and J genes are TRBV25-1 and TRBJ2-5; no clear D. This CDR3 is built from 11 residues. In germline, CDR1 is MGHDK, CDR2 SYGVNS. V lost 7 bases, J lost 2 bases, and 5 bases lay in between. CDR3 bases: TGTGCCAGCATAACTCAAGAGACCCAGTACTTC. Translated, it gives CASITQETQYF.

This CDR3 reads CASSLDFGRGQYF. The CDR3 DNA reads TGTGCCAGCAGCTTAGATTTTGGTAGGGGGCAGTATTTT. The gene calls are TRBV11-3 and TRBJ2-3; tentative D call: TRBD1 (5 bases). V was cut by 0 bases and J by 11 bases, with 12 bases left in between. The CDR3 totals 13 residues. CDR1 SGHNT and CDR2 YENEEA come from the germline V gene.

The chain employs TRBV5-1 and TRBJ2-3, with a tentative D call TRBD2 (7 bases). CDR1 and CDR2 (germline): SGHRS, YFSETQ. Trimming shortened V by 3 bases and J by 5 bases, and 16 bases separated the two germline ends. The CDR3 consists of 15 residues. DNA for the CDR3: TGCGCCAGCAGCTCAGGTGGGGGGGGCGGAGATACGCAGTATTTT. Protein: CASSSGGGGGDTQYF.